This entry is about one T cell receptor (beta chain). Its cognate antigen is unknown. Exclusion followed for patients with uncontrolled infection, other autoimmune disease, pregnancy or lactation. The CDR3 has 13 residues. V gave up 6 bases and J gave up 7 bases, with 13 bases separating them. Germline CDR1 reads MNHEY; CDR2 reads SMNVEV (reference sequence). TCR beta CDR3 regions were amplified from RNA. HTBI primers were the set used in a first-round RT-PCR of the TCR CDR3. TCRdb analysed the multiplex PCR reads with MiXCR anew, one entry per CDR3 protein. The sample lists about 690,000 distinct CDR3 sequences, roughly 17% occurring once. The source of the sample is a study of T cells in Graves' hyperthyroidism and ophthalmopathy. Study-level points and caveats: Ophthalmopathy, as predicted by the model, came a median 6.5 months after the prediction. Within blood appeared most thyroid clonotypes that had expanded above 0.001.

The chain has TRBV27 and TRBJ1-5; D not certain. The origin of this receptor is a man aged 45-65 years with Graves' hyperthyroidism. The sequencing input was blood. In DNA, the CDR3 is TGTGCCAGCAGCGTGGGGAGGGTACAGCCCCAGCATTTT. Its translation: CASSVGRVQPQHF.